Listed here is a single T cell receptor beta chain. Its cognate antigen is unknown. MiXCR, run by TCRdb on the 5' RACE reads, gives a single entry per CDR3 protein. The repertoire includes about 440,000 distinct CDR3 sequences, 17% of them detected once, and just over 1% sits in the top ten. The sample belongs to a study of CD8 T cells in ankylosing spondylitis. Regarding the study as a whole: Disease-linked clones, CD8+, were relatively rare in peripheral blood. Enrichment of disease-linked clones was reportedly significant in matched ankylosing spondylitis synovial fluid. In ankylosing spondylitis blood, a motif of roughly 8 highly homologous TCR beta variants appeared characteristic.

This clonotype originated in a male donor with ankylosing spondylitis. The sample comprised blood, either unsorted or a sorted T cell fraction (not recorded which).

The CDR3 here is CSARDGRNYGYTF. The CDR3 DNA follows: TGCAGTGCTAGAGATGGACGGAACTATGGCTACACCTTC. The J gene is TRBJ1-2, the V gene TRBV20-1; D is undetermined. CDR1 DFQATT and CDR2 SNEGSKA come from the germline V gene (reference sequence). The CDR3 contains 13 residues. V dropped 0 bases and J dropped 2 bases, with 7 bases sitting between them.